Presented here are 10 T cell receptor beta chains from one specimen sequenced in a study of PD-1 blockade in classical Hodgkin lymphoma. The time point denotes: cycle 4 day 1 (C4D1), after five to seven weeks of nivolumab. With no exception, relapse followed autologous stem cell transplantation in all patients, and brentuximab vedotin exposure varied. From thawed PBMCs, CD4+ T cells were purified using magnetic negative selection. This table comes from immunoSEQ multiplex PCR, and its TCRdb copy is limited to in-frame clones, with some not included. The data show fewer than 35,000 clones, around 90% seen once. This material consisted of CD4+ T cells from blood, taken before the fourth cycle of nivolumab. The receptors stem from a human donor with classical Hodgkin lymphoma.

The chain uses TRBV13 and TRBJ2-7; D gene ambiguous. CDR3 length: 13 amino acids. The germline V gene has CDR1 PRHDT and CDR2 FYEKMQ (reference sequence). Trimming took 0 bases from V and 1 from J, leaving 4 bases between them. The CDR3 reads CASSLGQSYEQYF. The DNA for the CDR3 is TGTGCCAGCAGCTTAGGACAATCCTACGAGCAGTACTTC.

The chain couples TRBV28 to TRBJ1-5; D is unresolved. The length of the CDR3 is 16 residues. CDR1 MDHEN and CDR2 SYDVKM come from the germline V gene. Trimming cost V 1 base and J 6 bases, with 16 bases left between them. CDR3 protein: CASSLFPSRPTQPQHF. The CDR3 nucleotides are TGTGCCAGCAGTTTATTCCCCAGCAGACCCACTCAGCCCCAGCATTTT.

The genes are TRBV12-5 and TRBJ1-1; tentatively, D is TRBD1 (5 bases). Looked up from germline, CDR1 is LGHNT and CDR2 is FRNRAP. Trimming left V 0 bases short and J 5 bases short, with 10 bases between. There are 14 residues in the CDR3. The DNA for the CDR3 is TGTGCTAGTGGTTTGGTAACGGGGGGTACTGAAGCTTTCTTT. Residues: CASGLVTGGTEAFF. The full variable domain, in which reference TRBV12-5 and TRBJ1-1 provide the parts outside the CDR3, is DARVTQTPRHKVTEMGQEVTMRCQPILGHNTVFWYRQTMMQGLELLAYFRNRAPLDDSGMPKDRFSAEMPDATLATLKIQPSEPRDSAVYFCASGLVTGGTEAFFGQGTRLTVV.

The rearrangement links TRBV9 to TRBJ2-2, with D uncertain. The V end was cut by 0 bases, the J end by 1 base, with 13 bases between. Looked up from germline, CDR1 is SGDLS and CDR2 is YYNGEE. The length of the CDR3 is 17 residues. CDR3 sequence: CASSVEFDRRNTGELFF. The CDR3 DNA reads TGTGCCAGCAGCGTAGAATTTGACCGCCGGAACACCGGGGAGCTGTTTTTT.

The genes are TRBV5-8 and TRBJ1-3, with D hard to call. Germline assignment: CDR1 SGHTS and CDR2 YDEGEE. The CDR3 consists of 14 residues. Trimming took off 5 bases at V and 0 bases at J, with 9 bases between the two ends. The CDR3 sequence is CASRTIYSGNTIYF. DNA of the CDR3: TGTGCCAGCAGAACGATCTACTCTGGAAACACCATATATTTT.

The gene calls are TRBV7-6 and TRBJ2-3; perhaps TRBD2 as D (6 bases). There are 16 residues in the CDR3. Trimming shortened V by 1 base and J by 2 bases, and 13 bases separated the two germline ends. Germline-derived CDR1 and CDR2 are SGHVS and FNYEAQ. The chain's CDR3 is CASSLDRRRATDTQYF. The CDR3 coding sequence is TGTGCCAGCAGCTTAGATAGGCGGAGGGCCACAGATACGCAGTATTTT. Based on the CDR3 plus reference TRBV7-6 and TRBJ2-3, the full variable domain is GAGVSQSPRYKVTKRGQDVALRCDPISGHVSLYWYRQALGQGPEFLTYFNYEAQQDKSGLPNDRFSAERPEGSISTLTIQRTEQRDSAMYRCASSLDRRRATDTQYFGPGTRLTVL.

The genes are TRBV28 and TRBJ1-3; 7 positions match TRBD1. The ends lost 5 bases at V and 3 bases at J; junction bases unmatched: 10. Germline V gene data show CDR1 as MDHEN and CDR2 as SYDVKM. The CDR3 sequence is 16 residues long. The CDR3 nucleotides read TGTGCCAGCAGTCCGACGGGACAGCTACTTGGAAACACCATATATTTT. As protein: CASSPTGQLLGNTIYF.

In this sample, this clone turned up once. The chain combines TRBV7-8 with TRBJ2-7; D possibly corresponds to TRBD1 (6 bases). Germline values: CDR1 SGHVS, CDR2 FQNEAQ. The CDR3 extends over 14 amino acids. V dropped 6 bases and J dropped 3 bases, with 15 bases sitting between them. Here the CDR3 reads CASRQGRNNYEQYF. The DNA for the CDR3 is TGTGCCAGCAGACAGGGTCGCAACAACTACGAGCAGTACTTC.

The genes are TRBV10-2 and TRBJ2-5, with TRBD1 matching 7 bases. The better agreement between TRBJ2-7 and the DNA end casts doubt on the J call. This CDR3 has 13 amino acids. The germline V gene encodes CDR1 WSHSY and CDR2 SAAADI. The CDR3 loop is CASSRGRSYEQYF. CDR3 DNA: TGCGCCAGCAGTAGGGGGCGATCCTACGAGCAGTACTTC.

V usage is TRBV30 and J usage is TRBJ1-1, with D maybe TRBD1 (5 bases). Germline V gene lookup returns CDR1 GTSNPN and CDR2 SVGIG (reference sequence). V lost 2 bases and J 10 bases, leaving 14 bases between the germline ends. The CDR3 is 12 residues long. DNA of the CDR3: TGTGCCTGGAGTCCCTGGGGGGAGGGAGCTTTCTTT. Its protein is CAWSPWGEGAFF.